A selection of T cell receptor beta chains follows, all from one sample in a study of TIL therapy for anti-PD-1-resistant metastatic lung cancer. The assay was immunoSEQ multiplex PCR, and TCRdb's table has in-frame clones only and misses some. The table includes tens of thousands of clones, around 63% detected once. Sequences were derived from blood, sampled at baseline. These receptors all come from a person between 25 and 80 years old with non-small cell lung cancer. The CDR3 runs from the conserved cysteine through the conserved F or W. A D gene is named only where the DNA matches it firmly. Clone size, where shown, is once, few, many, or a class for clones that have expanded.

>TRBV6-6|TRBD2|TRBJ2-1|few
TGTGCCAGCAGTCCTACTAGCGGGAGTTACAATGAGCAGTTCTTC
CASSPTSGSYNEQFF
>TRBV11-2|NA|TRBJ2-1|NA
TGTGCCAGCAGCTTACCCCGGGGATATTATGAGCAGTTCTTC
CASSLPRGYYEQFF
>TRBV5-1|TRBD1|TRBJ1-2|NA
TGCGCCAGCAGCCTTTCCGGGACAGGGGGCTCCGAGGGGAATGGCTACACCTTC
CASSLSGTGGSEGNGYTF
>TRBV19|NA|TRBJ2-1|once
TGTGCCAGTAGTAGTACTTTATACCAGTTCTTC
CASSSTLYQFF
>TRBV30|NA|TRBJ1-5|few
TGTGCCTGGAGTGAGGGGACCGATAATCAGCCCCAGCATTTT
CAWSEGTDNQPQHF
>TRBV30|NA|TRBJ2-7|NA
TGTGCCTGGAGTGTAGACAGTAGCTCCTACGAGCAGTACTTC
CAWSVDSSSYEQYF
>TRBV4-1|NA|TRBJ2-7|NA
TGCGCCAGCAGCCAAGCCCCGGGCTCCTACGAGCAGTACTTC
CASSQAPGSYEQYF
>TRBV5-6|TRBD1|TRBJ2-7|NA
TGTGCCAGCAGCCCCGTTTGGGACAGGTACCGCGAGCAGTACTTC
CASSPVWDRYREQYF
>TRBV6-5|NA|TRBJ1-2|few
TGTGCCAGCGTTGGACCTAACTATGGCTACACCTTC
CASVGPNYGYTF
>TRBV6-5|NA|TRBJ1-6|NA
TGTGCCAGCAGCAGGGTTCCCTATAATTCACCCCTCCACTTT
CASSRVPYNSPLHF
>TRBV28|TRBD1|TRBJ1-1|once
TGTGCCAGCAGTTTATCAGGGGGCGCAGGGGGAGACACTGAAGCTTTCTTT
CASSLSGGAGGDTEAFF
>TRBV11-3|NA|TRBJ2-1|NA
TGTGCCAGCAGCTGGGAGTACAATGAGCAGTTCTTC
CASSWEYNEQFF
>TRBV6-1|NA|TRBJ1-2|few
TGTGCCAGCGGGGGTAGGGCACGCTACACCTTC
CASGGRARYTF
>TRBV5-4|TRBD1|TRBJ2-3|once
TGTGCCAGCAGCCTGGGGACAGGGTTTCAAGATACGCAGTATTTT
CASSLGTGFQDTQYF